These 19 T cell receptor beta chains share one sample of origin, sequenced in a study of blood T cell repertoires in COVID-19. Generated by immunoSEQ multiplex PCR, the TCRdb table keeps only in-frame clones and is missing some. The data contain more than 85,000 clones, roughly 84% of them singletons. Sequencing was done on a sample of peripheral blood. All receptors derive from a woman of 80 years or more with active or convalescent COVID-19.

A few counts support this clone. This sequence joins TRBV5-1 and TRBJ1-3; no clear D gene. The CDR3 length is 14 residues. The V and J ends lost 4 bases and 6 bases respectively, with 14 bases between them. CDR1 and CDR2 from the germline V gene are SGHRS and YFSETQ. The CDR3: CASSPHSGENTIYF. DNA for the CDR3: TGCGCCAGCAGCCCGCATTCCGGGGAAAACACCATATATTTT. The variable domain in full, completed from reference TRBV5-1 and TRBJ1-3, reads KAGVTQTPRYLIKTRGQQVTLSCSPISGHRSVSWYQQTPGQGLQFLFEYFSETQRNKGNFPGRFSGRQFSNSRSEMNVSTLELGDSALYLCASSPHSGENTIYFGEGSWLTVV.

The CDR3 DNA follows: TGCGCCAGCAGCCCCGGGGGGGTTGGGGCCAACGTCCTGACTTTC. Translating it yields CASSPGGVGANVLTF. This rearrangement joins TRBV4-1 to TRBJ2-6; TRBD2 matches 8 bases. The germline V gene encodes CDR1 MGHRA and CDR2 YSYEKL. V trimming: 4 bases; J trimming: 3 bases; junction bases outside the gene matches: 2. This CDR3 has 15 amino acids.

This clone has more than one count but fewer than ten. The DNA for the CDR3 is TGTGCCAGTAGTATCTACAGCTACACAGATACGCAGTATTTT. It translates to CASSIYSYTDTQYF. V usage is TRBV19 and J usage is TRBJ2-3; D unresolved. Germline V CDR1 and CDR2: LNHDA, SQIVND (reference sequence). V was trimmed by 3 bases and J by 2 bases, leaving 9 bases between them. CDR3 length: 14 amino acids.

The rearrangement uses TRBV5-1 and TRBJ2-2, with 7 bases fitting TRBD2. Germline trimming cut 0 bases from V and 2 bases from J; bases unmatched to any gene: 7. This CDR3 contains 17 residues. Germline V gene sequence: CDR1 SGHRS, CDR2 YFSETQ. CDR3 nucleotide sequence: TGCGCCAGCAGCTTGGCCTTGGCTAGCGGTAACACCGGGGAGCTGTTTTTT. Its protein is CASSLALASGNTGELFF.

This rearrangement joins TRBV3-1 (or the pseudogene TRBV3-2) to TRBJ2-7; D might be TRBD2 (6 bases). Germline V gene sequence: CDR1 LGHDT, CDR2 YNNKEL (reference sequence). V lost 4 bases and J lost 11, with 15 bases in between. There are 12 residues in the CDR3. CDR3 DNA sequence: TGTGCCAGCAGCCGAGATCCGGGGGTCAAGTACTTC. This translates into CASSRDPGVKYF.

The chain couples TRBV9 to TRBJ2-2, with TRBD1 matching 11 bases. V gave up 0 bases and J gave up 4 bases; unmatched junction bases: 5. This CDR3 region has 17 residues. CDR1 SGDLS and CDR2 YYNGEE come from the germline V gene. The CDR3 nucleotides are TGTGCCAGCAGCGTAGCGCCAGGGACAGGGGGCACCGGGGAGCTGTTTTTT. This codes for CASSVAPGTGGTGELFF.

The chain employs TRBV9 and TRBJ2-7; no clear D. Looked up from germline, CDR1 is SGDLS and CDR2 is YYNGEE. V lost 0 bases and J lost 4, with 11 bases in between. CDR3 length equals 14 residues. The CDR3 DNA is TGTGCCAGCAGCGTAGGTAACAGACGTTACGAGCAGTACTTC. This sequence encodes CASSVGNRRYEQYF.

The chain uses TRBV6-5 and TRBJ2-5; 8 bases agree with TRBD1. CDR1 MNHEY and CDR2 SVGAGI come from the germline V gene. V was clipped by 0 bases and J by 3 bases; unmatched bases: 3. This CDR3 is built from 15 residues. The CDR3 region is CASSYSVGQEETQYF. In DNA, the CDR3 is TGTGCCAGCAGTTACTCAGTGGGACAGGAAGAGACCCAGTACTTC.

The V and J genes are TRBV5-1 and TRBJ1-1; D not resolved. Trimming removed 4 bases from V and 5 bases from J, with 18 bases in between. Germline CDR1 and CDR2: SGHRS and YFSETQ. There are 15 residues in the CDR3. The CDR3 protein is CASSPGLTAATEAFF. DNA for the CDR3: TGCGCCAGCAGCCCCGGACTTACCGCCGCTACTGAAGCTTTCTTT.

V gene TRBV18 combines with J gene TRBJ2-7, with a tentative D call TRBD1 (6 bases). The CDR3 is made up of 14 amino acids. Germline V gives CDR1 KGHSH, CDR2 LQKENI. V dropped 3 bases and J dropped 2 bases, with 11 bases sitting between them. As DNA, the CDR3 is TGTGCCAGCTCACCTAGGGGACAAACCTACGAGCAGTACTTC. Encoded protein: CASSPRGQTYEQYF.

This rearrangement joins TRBV14 to TRBJ2-7; 7 nucleotides align to TRBD1. The CDR3 covers 14 residues. CDR1 and CDR2 (germline): SGHDN, FVKESK. V shed 4 bases, J shed 0 bases, and the junction held 3 bases outside the gene matches. CDR3 nucleotide sequence: TGTGCCAGCAGCCCCAACAGGGGCTCCTACGAGCAGTACTTC. Amino acid sequence: CASSPNRGSYEQYF.

The chain combines TRBV5-1 with TRBJ2-6; 7 bases are shared with TRBD2. The CDR3 totals 16 residues. With 0 bases clipped from V and 4 bases from J, the junction kept 4 bases outside the gene matches. Germline CDR1 SGHRS, CDR2 YFSETQ. CDR3 in amino acids: CASSLEAGSGANVLTF. CDR3 in DNA: TGCGCCAGCAGCTTGGAAGCGGGGAGCGGGGCCAACGTCCTGACTTTC.

The V and J genes are TRBV27 and TRBJ1-3; TRBD1 matches 7 bases. Germline V gene sequence: CDR1 MNHEY, CDR2 SMNVEV (reference sequence). This CDR3 contains 19 residues. Trimming removed 0 bases from V and 0 bases from J; junction bases left unmatched: 11. As DNA, the CDR3 is TGTGCCAGCAGTTTATCCGGGACAGCCGCACCGATCTCTGGAAACACCATATATTTT. Translating gives CASSLSGTAAPISGNTIYF.

The chain employs TRBV14 and TRBJ1-6; D is possibly TRBD1 (6 bases). The V gene lost 4 bases and the J gene lost 14 bases, with 15 bases spanning the gap. CDR3 length: 13 amino acids. CDR1 is SGHDN and CDR2 is FVKESK in the germline V gene. The CDR3 loop is CASSLQGPQALHF. The CDR3 nucleotides read TGTGCCAGCAGCCTACAGGGTCCGCAGGCCCTCCACTTT.

The rearrangement links TRBV2 to TRBJ1-1, with 10 bases fitting TRBD1. CDR3 length: 15 amino acids. Trimming at V came to 7 bases and at J to 0 bases, leaving 5 bases not matched to a gene. Per germline, CDR1 SNHLY and CDR2 FYNNEI. CDR3 residues: CASTRDRGMNTEAFF. The CDR3 bases are TGTGCCAGCACCCGGGACAGGGGTATGAACACTGAAGCTTTCTTT.

The J gene is TRBJ2-5, the V gene TRBV5-1, with D maybe TRBD1 (5 bases). The ends were cut back, 0 bases at V and 1 base at J, with 13 bases in the middle. The V gene's germline CDR1 is SGHRS and CDR2 YFSETQ. This CDR3 has 16 amino acids. The DNA for the CDR3 is TGCGCCAGCAGCTTGGCCACAAGACAGATCCAAGAGACCCAGTACTTC. Translation gives CASSLATRQIQETQYF.

The rearrangement joins TRBV29-1 to TRBJ1-3; 8 positions match TRBD1. After removal of 7 bases from V and 4 bases from J, the junction contained 6 bases not matched to a gene. The V gene's germline CDR1 is SQVTM and CDR2 ANQGSEA. CDR3 size: 13 residues. The CDR3 sequence: CSASQGGGNTIYF. The CDR3 coding sequence is TGCAGCGCCTCACAGGGGGGCGGAAACACCATATATTTT.

CDR3 protein: CASSPDRGNQPQHF. The CDR3 coding sequence is TGTGCCAGCAGCCCCGACAGGGGCAATCAGCCCCAGCATTTT. The V call is TRBV7-2, the J call TRBJ1-5, with 7 bases that match TRBD1. CDR1 and CDR2 from the germline V gene are SGHTA and FQGNSA. Trimming at V came to 5 bases and at J to 2 bases, leaving 3 bases not matched to a gene. The CDR3 has 14 residues.

The CDR3 region is CASSQANLILYGYTF. The CDR3 nucleotides read TGTGCCAGCAGCCAAGCCAACTTGATCCTATATGGCTACACCTTC. The chain has TRBV3-1 (or the pseudogene TRBV3-2) and TRBJ1-2; no definite D call. This CDR3 spans 15 amino acids. V was trimmed by 1 base and J by 5 bases, leaving 14 bases between them. Germline V gives CDR1 LGHDT, CDR2 YNNKEL (reference sequence).